This T cell receptor beta chain is drawn from a study of blood T cell repertoires in COVID-19. Profiled with immunoSEQ multiplex PCR; TCRdb holds only in-frame clones, not every one. The sample contains some 190,000 clones, about 80% of which appear only once. A Seattle source enrolled patients during active infection and followed them longitudinally. CDR3 size: 15 residues. Trimming removed 7 bases at V and 0 bases at J, with 14 bases between. In germline, CDR1 is SGHTA, CDR2 FQGNSA. The sample taken for sequencing was peripheral blood. V usage is TRBV7-2 and J usage is TRBJ2-3, with D possibly TRBD2 on 5 matching bases. This clonotype was obtained from a woman aged 55-70 years with COVID-19, enrolled during active disease. CDR3 nucleotide sequence: TGTGCCAGCACCCTCGAAGGACTTAGCACAGATACGCAGTATTTT. Its translation: CASTLEGLSTDTQYF.